The TCR beta chain under discussion was sequenced for a study of naive and memory T cell subsets. Turning to this clonotype: No antigen is known for it.

General study findings and limits: Diversity fell and Gini index rose from naive through CM, EM, EMRA. TCR abundance followed a power law differing between naive and memory subsets.

The CDR3 is 12 amino acids. Deletions cut 5 bases from V and 0 bases from J, with 5 bases between. Germline lookup yields CDR1 GTSNPN and CDR2 SVGIG (reference sequence). Both TRBC1 and TRBC2 were covered by a beta constant-region primer of two equimolar oligonucleotides. A 12-nucleotide UMI and the SP2 primer were added to the cDNA 3' end by oligonucleotide ligation. TCRdb itself ran the UMI-ligation and nested PCR reads through MiXCR, one entry per CDR3 protein. This repertoire shows 130,000 to 150,000 distinct CDR3 sequences, over 15% found once; its top ten account for 0.14% to 0.15%. This chain uses TRBV30 with TRBJ1-3; D is uncertain. This receptor was taken from a human donor in good health. The sequenced sample consisted of naive CD4+ T cells from blood. Here the CDR3 DNA reads TGTGCCTGGCAAAGCTCTGGAAACACCATATATTTT. This gives the protein CAWQSSGNTIYF.